One TCR beta chain is described in this entry. The sample is drawn from a study of blood T cell repertoires in COVID-19. Study background: There were acute and convalescent COVID-19 samples, and they came from the United States, Italy and Spain. PBMCs, B-cell-depleted T cells, or T cells provided the cDNA or gDNA that made up the material.

The V end was cut by 6 bases, the J end by 5 bases, with 8 bases between. This CDR3 is built from 13 residues. Germline V gene data show CDR1 as LNHDA and CDR2 as SQIVND (reference sequence). In the authors' workflow: Amplification of reference gene primers was used by the study to estimate nucleated cell counts. This table comes from immunoSEQ multiplex PCR, and its TCRdb copy is limited to in-frame clones, with some not included. V and J calls and clone size follow that table, whereas D and trimming were derived from the DNA. The sample yields 180,000 or so clones, approximately 89% seen once. The source of this sequence is a woman aged 60-75 years with acute or convalescent COVID-19. Sequenced input: peripheral blood. The chain uses TRBV19 and TRBJ1-6; D may be TRBD1 (5 bases). CDR3 DNA sequence: TGTGCCAGTAGGGCAGGGAATAATTCACCCCTCCACTTT. Its translation: CASRAGNNSPLHF.